This TCR beta chain is from a study of blood T cell repertoires in COVID-19. Overall study: Spain, Italy and the United States supplied samples that represented acute and convalescent COVID-19. In each case, the material was cDNA or gDNA derived from T cells, B-cell-depleted T cells, or PBMCs.

This clone has just one count. The CDR3 has 13 amino acids. V lost 8 bases and J 0 bases, leaving 10 bases between the germline ends. CDR1 and CDR2 (germline): LNHDA, SQIVND (reference sequence). Methods used by the authors: From reference gene primer amplification, estimates of nucleated cell counts were derived. Assay: immunoSEQ multiplex PCR; the TCRdb copy retains only in-frame clones and omits some. The V and J calls and clone size come from that table; D and trimming were worked out from the DNA. The data contain approximately 250,000 clones, roughly 88% of them singletons. The sequenced material came from peripheral blood. The TCR comes from a middle-aged man who had recovered from COVID-19. This chain connects TRBV19 to TRBJ1-1; D is possibly TRBD1 (6 bases). This CDR3 is CASRQDMNTEAFF. In DNA form, the CDR3 reads TGTGCCAGTCGACAGGATATGAACACTGAAGCTTTCTTT.